The 20 T cell receptor beta chains reported below all come from one sample, sequenced in a study of blood T cells in healthy people across ages (dated by TCRdb to between 2015 and 2016). Library preparation used 5' RACE. The instrument was an Illumina HiSeq 2500. A second PCR of 7 to 11 cycles was run with a J-beta primer mix and a sample-barcoded 5' primer. TCRdb reprocessing: public reads trimmed at Q25 with fastp, clones called with MiXCR, in-frame beta chains kept. Rows merge per CDR3 protein into single entries with the most common DNA and genes. The sample table shows about 1.6 million distinct CDR3 sequences, and about 32% are seen once. Of the sample, around 11% falls within the top ten clones. Sample: blood. Receptors originate from a woman in her 30s in good health.

A few counts support this clonotype. J is TRBJ1-5 and V is TRBV12-3 or TRBV12-4; D remains unclear. The CDR3 covers 18 residues. Trimming stripped 1 base from V and 6 bases from J, with 22 bases between. Written as DNA, the CDR3 is TGTGCCAGCAGTTTAGGGTCTCACCGGACCGGGTATTCTCAGCCCCAGCATTTT. Translating it yields CASSLGSHRTGYSQPQHF.

This clonotype showed up just a few times. The rearrangement joins TRBV4-1 to TRBJ1-1, with D tentatively TRBD1 (6 bases). The CDR3 runs 16 residues. CDR1 is MGHRA and CDR2 is YSYEKL in the germline V gene. V dropped 1 base and J dropped 0 bases, with 12 bases sitting between them. The CDR3 region has the DNA TGCGCCAGCAGCCAAGCCGGGGGCGTAATGAACACTGAAGCTTTCTTT. Its translation is CASSQAGGVMNTEAFF.

V usage is TRBV18 and J usage is TRBJ1-5; D is uncertain. The CDR3 runs 14 residues. V gave up 3 bases and J gave up 4 bases, with 10 bases separating them. From germline, CDR1 is KGHSH and CDR2 LQKENI. CDR3 sequence (DNA): TGTGCCAGCTCACCTAATTTTGGGAATCAGCCCCAGCATTTT. Translation gives CASSPNFGNQPQHF. Together with reference TRBV18 and TRBJ1-5, the CDR3 gives the full variable domain: NAGVMQNPRHLVRRRGQEARLRCSPMKGHSHVYWYRQLPEEGLKFMVYLQKENIIDESGMPKERFSAEFPKEGPSILRIQQVVRGDSAAYFCASSPNFGNQPQHFGDGTRLSIL.

This clonotype was seen a few times. The genes are TRBV20-1 and TRBJ2-1, with no clear D. Germline V CDR1 and CDR2: DFQATT, SNEGSKA (reference sequence). This CDR3 spans 15 amino acids. With 3 bases removed from V and 0 bases from J, the gap between germline ends came to 12 bases. The CDR3 DNA follows: TGCAGTGCTAGGTATCGAGGAAACTCCTACAATGAGCAGTTCTTC. It yields the protein CSARYRGNSYNEQFF.

V gene TRBV2 combines with J gene TRBJ2-3; maybe TRBD1 (7 bases). V was trimmed by 6 bases and J by 0 bases, leaving 13 bases between them. The CDR3 has 15 amino acids. Per the germline V gene, CDR1 is SNHLY and CDR2 is FYNNEI. The CDR3 coding sequence is TGTGCCAGCAGCGGCGGGACAGTTAGCACAGATACGCAGTATTTT. Residues: CASSGGTVSTDTQYF.

V is TRBV13 and J is TRBJ2-7; a possible D gene is TRBD1 (6 bases). V gave up 6 bases and J gave up 0 bases, with 12 bases separating them. Germline CDR1 is PRHDT and CDR2 is FYEKMQ (reference sequence). CDR3 length: 14 amino acids. The CDR3 DNA sequence: TGTGCCAGCAGACCACAGGGAGACTCCTACGAGCAGTACTTC. It translates to CASRPQGDSYEQYF.

The V call is TRBV12-3 or TRBV12-4, the J call TRBJ1-1; possibly TRBD1 for D (5 bases). This CDR3 region has 14 residues. V shed 3 bases and J shed 1 base, with 9 bases lying between them. The CDR3 DNA reads TGTGCCAGCAGTTTTGGACACTCGAACACTGAAGCTTTCTTT. Protein product: CASSFGHSNTEAFF.

This clonotype was counted ten times or more. The chain carries TRBV7-2 and TRBJ2-7; 7 positions agree with TRBD2. The CDR3 contains 15 residues. Looked up from germline, CDR1 is SGHTA and CDR2 is FQGNSA. The junction had 6 bases not matched to a gene; V was cut back by 2 bases and J by 2 bases. The CDR3 loop reads CASSLRWEGAYEQYF. CDR3 coding DNA: TGTGCCAGCAGCTTACGGTGGGAGGGAGCCTACGAGCAGTACTTC.

The chain uses TRBV5-1 and TRBJ1-1; D might be TRBD1 (5 bases). The germline V gene encodes CDR1 SGHRS and CDR2 YFSETQ. V lost 1 base and J 6 bases, leaving 10 bases between the germline ends. This CDR3 region has 13 residues. CDR3 bases: TGCGCCAGCAGCTTGTGGGTGGGGGCTGAAGCTTTCTTT. Its translation: CASSLWVGAEAFF. The full variable domain, completed using reference TRBV5-1 and TRBJ1-1, is KAGVTQTPRYLIKTRGQQVTLSCSPISGHRSVSWYQQTPGQGLQFLFEYFSETQRNKGNFPGRFSGRQFSNSRSEMNVSTLELGDSALYLCASSLWVGAEAFFGQGTRLTVV.

V and J are TRBV12-5 and TRBJ2-3; 8 positions match TRBD1. Germline loops: CDR1 LGHNT, CDR2 FRNRAP. J gave up 0 bases and V 1 base, and 6 bases lay outside the gene matches. The CDR3 length is 17 residues. The DNA of the CDR3 is TGTGCTAGTGGTTTGGAGACAGGGGCATGGAGCACAGATACGCAGTATTTT. This codes for CASGLETGAWSTDTQYF.

This clonotype was seen more than once but under ten times. This chain connects TRBV9 to TRBJ2-7, with no clear D. CDR1 SGDLS and CDR2 YYNGEE come from the germline V gene. There are 14 residues in the CDR3. V was pared by 2 bases and J by 2 bases, with 11 bases between. CDR3 region: CASSVGSLPYEQYF. The CDR3 region has the DNA TGTGCCAGCAGCGTCGGCAGCCTACCCTACGAGCAGTACTTC. The variable domain in full, with the rest retrieved from reference TRBV9 and TRBJ2-7, is DSGVTQTPKHLITATGQRVTLRCSPRSGDLSVYWYQQSLDQGLQFLIQYYNGEERAKGNILERFSAQQFPDLHSELNLSSLELGDSALYFCASSVGSLPYEQYFGPGTRLTVT.

This clonotype was observed a handful of times. The chain carries TRBV20-1 and TRBJ2-7; D might be TRBD2 (5 bases). Between the trimmed V and J ends, which lost 8 bases and 4 bases, there was a span of 21 bases. The CDR3 loop spans 14 amino acids. Per the germline V gene, CDR1 is DFQATT and CDR2 is SNEGSKA (reference sequence). The CDR3 loop is CSPRGLPGPYEQYF. As DNA, the CDR3 is TGCAGTCCGCGCGGACTTCCCGGTCCATACGAGCAGTACTTC.

A remark on this clonotype: Compared with germline, one end of the junction differs, possibly owing to a read error. The J gene is TRBJ2-6, the V gene TRBV30; 7 bases align to TRBD1. This CDR3 has 17 residues. Germline-derived CDR1 and CDR2 are GTSNPN and SVGIG (reference sequence). The CDR3 reads CAWSVETGQSGANVRTF. The CDR3 bases are TGTGCCTGGAGTGTGGAGACAGGGCAGTCCGGGGCCAACGTCCGGACTTTC.

This clonotype was seen repeatedly, ten times or more. The V gene is TRBV28, the J gene TRBJ2-7, with D perhaps matching TRBD1 (6 bases). CDR1 MDHEN and CDR2 SYDVKM come from the germline V gene. The length of the CDR3 is 13 residues. Trimming shortened V by 8 bases and J by 3 bases, and 14 bases separated the two germline ends. CDR3 in amino acids: CASARTELYEQYF. DNA for the CDR3: TGTGCCAGCGCCAGGACAGAACTCTACGAGCAGTACTTC. Looking up the rest from reference TRBV28 and TRBJ2-7 gives the full variable domain: DVKVTQSSRYLVKRTGEKVFLECVQDMDHENMFWYRQDPGLGLRLIYFSYDVKMKEKGDIPEGYSVSREKKERFSLILESASTNQTSMYLCASARTELYEQYFGPGTRLTVT.

The V call is TRBV29-1, the J call TRBJ1-5; possibly TRBD1 for D (5 bases). V lost 5 bases and J 4 bases, leaving 12 bases between the germline ends. The CDR3 totals 13 residues. Germline loops: CDR1 SQVTM, CDR2 ANQGSEA. Here the CDR3 reads CSVWQGLNQPQHF. CDR3 bases: TGCAGCGTTTGGCAGGGACTAAATCAGCCCCAGCATTTT.

The J gene is TRBJ1-2, the V gene TRBV20-1; D is unresolved. This CDR3 has 12 amino acids. Per germline, CDR1 DFQATT and CDR2 SNEGSKA (reference sequence). V was pared by 5 bases and J by 8 bases, with 15 bases between. The CDR3 loop is CSADPLVGGYTF. The CDR3 DNA sequence: TGCAGTGCTGACCCCCTAGTTGGCGGCTACACCTTC.

This clonotype appeared a few times. CDR3 DNA sequence: TGTGCCAGCAGCTCATGGCTAGCGCACAATGAGCAGTTCTTC. This translates into CASSSWLAHNEQFF. The rearrangement joins TRBV7-8 to TRBJ2-1, with D perhaps TRBD2 (6 bases). The CDR3 is 14 residues long. V gave up 4 bases and J gave up 5 bases, with 12 bases separating them. Germline-derived CDR1 and CDR2 are SGHVS and FQNEAQ.

The rearrangement uses TRBV2 and TRBJ2-1; the match to TRBD1 covers 7 bases. V dropped 1 base and J dropped 12; count of bases not matched to a gene: 6. Germline V gene lookup returns CDR1 SNHLY and CDR2 FYNNEI. The CDR3 consists of 13 residues. This CDR3 is CASSEVRTGRQFF. Here the CDR3 DNA reads TGTGCCAGCAGTGAAGTACGGACAGGCCGGCAGTTCTTC.

A word on this clonotype: An end of the junction differs from the germline gene, which may be a read error. The genes are TRBV15 and TRBJ2-1, with D possibly matching TRBD2 (8 bases). CDR3 size: 15 residues. CDR1 is LNHNV and CDR2 is YYDKDF in the germline V gene (reference sequence). CDR3 sequence reads: CATQGGLVLNNEQFF. The CDR3 DNA is TGTGCCACCCAGGGGGGACTAGTCCTGAACAATGAACAGTTCTTC.

About this clonotype itself: Relative to the germline gene, one junction end is altered; a read error may explain this. This chain uses TRBV12-3 or TRBV12-4 with TRBJ2-3; TRBD2 matches 9 bases. This CDR3 spans 15 amino acids. The CDR3 spells CAGSRAGGGADTQYF. As DNA, the CDR3 is TGTGCCGGCAGTCGAGCGGGAGGTGGGGCAGATACGCAGTATTTT.